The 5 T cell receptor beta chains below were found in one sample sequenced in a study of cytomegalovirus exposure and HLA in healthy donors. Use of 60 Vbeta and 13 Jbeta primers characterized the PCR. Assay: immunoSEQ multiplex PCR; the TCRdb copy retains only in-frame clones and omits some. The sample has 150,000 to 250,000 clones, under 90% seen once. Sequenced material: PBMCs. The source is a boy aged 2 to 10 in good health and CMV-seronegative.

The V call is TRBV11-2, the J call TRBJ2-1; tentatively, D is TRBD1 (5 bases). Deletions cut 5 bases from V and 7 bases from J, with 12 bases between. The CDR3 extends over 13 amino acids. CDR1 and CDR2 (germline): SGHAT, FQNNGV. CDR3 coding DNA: TGTGCCAGCAGCCCAGGGTTCCTGAATGAGCAGTTCTTC. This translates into CASSPGFLNEQFF.

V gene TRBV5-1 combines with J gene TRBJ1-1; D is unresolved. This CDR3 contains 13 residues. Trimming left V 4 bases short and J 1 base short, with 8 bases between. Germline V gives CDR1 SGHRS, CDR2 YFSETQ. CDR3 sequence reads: CASSPTRNTEAFF. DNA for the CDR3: TGCGCCAGCAGCCCCACACGGAACACTGAAGCTTTCTTT.

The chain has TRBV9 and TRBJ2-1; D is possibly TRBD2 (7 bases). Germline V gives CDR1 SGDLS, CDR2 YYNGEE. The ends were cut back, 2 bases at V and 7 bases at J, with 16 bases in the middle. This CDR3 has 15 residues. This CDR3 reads CASSVAGGAGNEQFF. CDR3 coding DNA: TGTGCCAGCAGCGTCGCTGGGGGGGCGGGTAATGAGCAGTTCTTC.

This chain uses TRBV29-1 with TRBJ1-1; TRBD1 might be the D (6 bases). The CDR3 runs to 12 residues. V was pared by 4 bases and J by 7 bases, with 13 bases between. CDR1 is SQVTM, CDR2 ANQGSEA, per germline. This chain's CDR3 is CSVGGWTDEAFF. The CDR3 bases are TGCAGCGTTGGTGGTTGGACAGATGAAGCTTTCTTT.

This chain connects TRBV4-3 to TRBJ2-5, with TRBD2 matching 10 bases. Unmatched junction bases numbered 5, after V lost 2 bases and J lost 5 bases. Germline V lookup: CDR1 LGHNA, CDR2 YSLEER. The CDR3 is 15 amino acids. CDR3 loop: CASSQYGAGGETQYF. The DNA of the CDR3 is TGCGCCAGCAGCCAATACGGAGCGGGGGGGGAGACCCAGTACTTC.